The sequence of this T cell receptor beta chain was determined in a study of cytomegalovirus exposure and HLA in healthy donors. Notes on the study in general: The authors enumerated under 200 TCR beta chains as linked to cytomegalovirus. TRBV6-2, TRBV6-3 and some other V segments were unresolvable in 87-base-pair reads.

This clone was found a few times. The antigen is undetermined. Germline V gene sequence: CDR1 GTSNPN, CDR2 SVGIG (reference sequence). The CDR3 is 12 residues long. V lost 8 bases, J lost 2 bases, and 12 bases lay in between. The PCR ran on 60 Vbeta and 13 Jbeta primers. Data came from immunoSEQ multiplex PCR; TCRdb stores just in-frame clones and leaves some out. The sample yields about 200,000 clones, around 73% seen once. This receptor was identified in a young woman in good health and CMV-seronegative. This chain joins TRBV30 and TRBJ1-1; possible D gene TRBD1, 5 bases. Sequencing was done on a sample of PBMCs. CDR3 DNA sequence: TGTGCCGGAAGGGGCACTAACACTGAAGCTTTCTTT. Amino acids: CAGRGTNTEAFF.